One sample yielded the 15 T cell receptor beta chains listed below, sequenced in a study of Ad26.COV2.S vaccination and SARS-CoV-2 variants. Treatment defined: around 19 received Ad26.COV2.S at low or high dose, single or two shots; 5 received placebo; per-sample allocation not given. Sampling was done on day 63 after the first vaccine or placebo injection. The data were produced by immunoSEQ multiplex PCR, yet TCRdb's version contains in-frame clones alone and is incomplete. The table lists about 350,000 clones, 75% to 90% of them singletons. The specimen comprised peripheral blood, sampled in a trial of Ad26.COV2.S vaccine versus placebo. The receptors originated from a person aged 18-60 years who received the Ad26.COV2.S COVID-19 vaccine or a placebo.

The chain carries TRBV2 and TRBJ2-4, with D tentatively TRBD1 (6 bases). CDR1 and CDR2 from the germline V gene are SNHLY and FYNNEI. The CDR3 is made up of 20 amino acids. The V gene lost 0 bases and the J gene lost 0 bases, with 21 bases spanning the gap. The CDR3 DNA reads as TGTGCCAGCAGTGAAGCAGGGTTACAGGGATTGAAACTAGCCAAAAACATTCAGTACTTC. Residues: CASSEAGLQGLKLAKNIQYF.

This chain connects TRBV29-1 to TRBJ2-7; D unclear. This CDR3 comprises 11 residues. V lost 7 bases to trimming and J lost 4 bases, with 11 bases between them. Per germline, CDR1 SQVTM and CDR2 ANQGSEA. Here the CDR3 DNA reads TGCAGCGCCCTCTCAGGATACGAGCAGTACTTC. Translated: CSALSGYEQYF.

The V call is TRBV27, the J call TRBJ2-1; 7 positions agree with TRBD1. The ends lost 6 bases at V and 8 bases at J; junction bases unmatched: 10. The CDR3 spans 14 residues. The germline V gene encodes CDR1 MNHEY and CDR2 SMNVEV (reference sequence). CDR3 bases: TGTGCCAGCAGACCCGGGACAGCGATAGATGAGCAGTTCTTC. Its translation is CASRPGTAIDEQFF.

The CDR3 DNA reads as TGCGCCAGCAGTCCGTATTACCGGGACAGCTGGCCAGATACGCAGTATTTT. It specifies CASSPYYRDSWPDTQYF. This sequence joins TRBV23-1 and TRBJ2-3; 7 bases are a match to TRBD1. TRBV23-1 is assigned to the ORF class and has an uncertain function. Unmatched junction bases numbered 14, after V lost 4 bases and J lost 4 bases. The CDR3 totals 17 residues.

The V and J genes are TRBV23-1 and TRBJ2-1; no clear D. TRBV23-1 is an ORF for which the function is uncertain. The ends were cut back, 4 bases at V and 7 bases at J, with 17 bases in the middle. The CDR3 has 15 amino acids. CDR3 sequence: CASSPLKLERNEQFF. CDR3 bases: TGCGCCAGCAGTCCTCTGAAGCTAGAACGAAATGAGCAGTTCTTC.

J is TRBJ2-1 and V is TRBV5-1, with TRBD1 identical over 7 bases. Trimming removed 2 bases from V and 3 bases from J; junction bases left unmatched: 5. Germline loops: CDR1 SGHRS, CDR2 YFSETQ. The CDR3 has 15 residues. The CDR3 sequence is CASSFQGELYNEQFF. The CDR3 DNA is TGCGCCAGCAGCTTCCAGGGGGAGCTCTACAATGAGCAGTTCTTC.

The rearrangement links TRBV6-2 or TRBV6-3 to TRBJ2-5, with TRBD1 identical over 7 bases. Germline CDR1 MNHEY, CDR2 SVGEGT. The V gene end was trimmed by 5 bases and the J gene end by 4 bases; junction bases not matched to a gene: 13. There are 16 residues in the CDR3. DNA for the CDR3: TGTGCCAGCAGTCCGAGACCCGGGACAGCGATAGAGACCCAGTACTTC. Residues: CASSPRPGTAIETQYF.

The V and J genes are TRBV19 and TRBJ1-2; 7 bases are shared with TRBD1. The germline gives CDR1 LNHDA, CDR2 SQIVND (reference sequence). The CDR3 totals 14 residues. J was trimmed by 5 bases and V by 3 bases; bases with no gene match: 6. The CDR3, as DNA: TGTGCCAGTAGTATCCCGCAGGGGGTATATGGCTACACCTTC. This codes for CASSIPQGVYGYTF. The full variable domain, completed using reference TRBV19 and TRBJ1-2, is DGGITQSPKYLFRKEGQNVTLSCEQNLNHDAMYWYRQDPGQGLRLIYYSQIVNDFQKGDIAEGYSVSREKKESFPLTVTSAQKNPTAFYLCASSIPQGVYGYTFGSGTRLTVV.

The V call is TRBV11-3, the J call TRBJ2-1; TRBD2 might be the D (5 bases). V was trimmed by 1 base and J by 8 bases, leaving 12 bases between them. CDR3 length: 14 residues. CDR1 is SGHNT and CDR2 is YENEEA in the germline V gene. CDR3 DNA sequence: TGTGCCAGCAGCTTAGGGGCGGCCGGGGATGAGCAGTTCTTC. Encoded protein: CASSLGAAGDEQFF.

This chain connects TRBV11-2 to TRBJ2-3; D remains ambiguous. Looked up from germline, CDR1 is SGHAT and CDR2 is FQNNGV. The CDR3 spans 16 residues. The ends were cut back, 1 base at V and 1 base at J, with 12 bases in the middle. The CDR3: CASSLAATSRTDTQYF. CDR3 in DNA: TGTGCCAGCAGCTTAGCAGCGACGTCCCGCACAGATACGCAGTATTTT. The whole variable domain, remainder taken from reference TRBV11-2 and TRBJ2-3, is EAGVAQSPRYKIIEKRQSVAFWCNPISGHATLYWYQQILGQGPKLLIQFQNNGVVDDSQLPKDRFSAERLKGVDSTLKIQPAKLEDSAVYLCASSLAATSRTDTQYFGPGTRLTVL.

This rearrangement joins TRBV9 to TRBJ2-3; D gene ambiguous. The germline gives CDR1 SGDLS, CDR2 YYNGEE. Trimming took 6 bases from V and 2 from J, leaving 10 bases between them. The CDR3 length is 13 residues. CDR3 in DNA: TGTGCCAGCAATCAGCGCCTCACAGATACGCAGTATTTT. As protein: CASNQRLTDTQYF. Full variable domain (remainder filled in from reference TRBV9 and TRBJ2-3): DSGVTQTPKHLITATGQRVTLRCSPRSGDLSVYWYQQSLDQGLQFLIQYYNGEERAKGNILERFSAQQFPDLHSELNLSSLELGDSALYFCASNQRLTDTQYFGPGTRLTVL.

V usage is TRBV18 and J usage is TRBJ2-2; D is unresolved. The CDR3 extends over 17 amino acids. The germline V and J ends were trimmed by 3 bases and 8 bases, with 22 bases remaining between them. Germline lookup yields CDR1 KGHSH and CDR2 LQKENI. The CDR3 sequence is CASSPSKGISASGELFF. In DNA form, the CDR3 reads TGTGCCAGCTCACCGTCAAAGGGTATATCGGCATCGGGGGAGCTGTTTTTT.

This sequence joins TRBV6-6 and TRBJ1-2; D not certain. Germline loops: CDR1 MNHNY, CDR2 SVGAGI (reference sequence). V was shortened by 7 bases and J by 1 base, with 16 bases between the two germline ends. CDR3 length: 15 amino acids. This CDR3 reads CASIDYPWGNYGYTF. DNA of the CDR3: TGTGCCAGCATCGACTATCCTTGGGGTAACTATGGCTACACCTTC.

The chain's CDR3 is CASSQDYGGLAGELFF. As DNA, the CDR3 is TGCGCCAGCAGCCAAGATTACGGGGGGCTGGCCGGGGAGCTGTTTTTT. The chain carries TRBV4-3 and TRBJ2-2, with D tentatively TRBD2 (7 bases). Trimming left V 0 bases short and J 6 bases short, with 14 bases between. The CDR3 has 16 residues. CDR1 is LGHNA and CDR2 is YSLEER in the germline V gene.

The chain is built from TRBV14 and TRBJ2-1, with D possibly being TRBD1 (5 bases). The CDR3 is made up of 15 amino acids. The germline gives CDR1 SGHDN, CDR2 FVKESK. Trimming left V 4 bases short and J 7 bases short, with 17 bases between. CDR3 nucleotide sequence: TGTGCCAGCAGCCCGACAGCCCAACAATGGAATGAGCAGTTCTTC. As protein: CASSPTAQQWNEQFF.